These 20 T cell receptor beta chains were all obtained from the same sample, sequenced in a study of T-cell reconstitution after alpha-beta-depleted transplantation in children. Unique molecular identifiers were built into the TCRbeta library. TCRdb used MiXCR to reprocess the PCR reads, holding one entry per CDR3 protein. This sample has more than 550,000 distinct CDR3 sequences; approximately 10% occur once, and the top ten carry 4% to 5%. The sample in question was PBMCs from the stem cell graft donor, obtained from the stem cell graft. These receptor sequences come from a human donor who donated a stem cell graft to a child with acute myeloid leukemia.

The chain combines TRBV7-9 with TRBJ1-5, with 10 bases aligning to TRBD1. With 1 base clipped from V and 6 bases from J, the junction kept 6 bases outside the gene matches. The germline V gene encodes CDR1 SEHNR and CDR2 FQNEAQ (reference sequence). CDR3 size: 16 residues. Written as DNA, the CDR3 is TGTGCCAGCAGCTTAGAGACAGGGGGCGCGGGTCAGCCCCAGCATTTT. Its protein product is CASSLETGGAGQPQHF. Full variable domain (missing parts from reference TRBV7-9 and TRBJ1-5): DTGVSQNPRHKITKRGQNVTFRCDPISEHNRLYWYRQTLGQGPEFLTYFQNEAQLEKSRLLSDRFSAERPKGSFSTLEIQRTEQGDSAMYLCASSLETGGAGQPQHFGDGTRLSIL.

V and J are TRBV5-1 and TRBJ2-2, with D maybe TRBD2 (6 bases). There are 14 residues in the CDR3. CDR1 and CDR2 from the germline V gene are SGHRS and YFSETQ. V gave up 2 bases and J gave up 4 bases, with 9 bases separating them. The CDR3 DNA reads TGCGCCAGCAGCTTCGACGGGGGCACCGGGGAGCTGTTTTTT. Amino acids: CASSFDGGTGELFF.

This clonotype appeared a few times. The chain is built from TRBV12-3 or TRBV12-4 and TRBJ1-4; 8 bases line up with TRBD1. The J segment lost 2 bases and the V segment lost 1 base, leaving 0 bases of the junction unmatched. The CDR3 runs 15 residues. The CDR3 bases are TGTGCCAGCAGTTTAGGGACAGGGACTAATGAAAAACTGTTTTTT. This gives the protein CASSLGTGTNEKLFF.

The chain combines TRBV6-1 with TRBJ2-1, with 13 bases fitting TRBD2. The CDR3 covers 17 residues. Looked up from germline, CDR1 is MNHNS and CDR2 is SASEGT. The J segment lost 7 bases and the V segment lost 4 bases, leaving 10 bases of the junction unmatched. CDR3 loop: CASSGGLAGSRGNEQFF. The CDR3 DNA reads TGTGCCAGCAGTGGGGGACTAGCGGGAAGTCGAGGGAATGAGCAGTTCTTC.

The V call is TRBV24-1, the J call TRBJ1-1; D may be TRBD1 (6 bases). The germline V gene has CDR1 KGHDR and CDR2 SFDVKD. The CDR3 runs to 16 residues. V was shortened by 2 bases and J by 8 bases, with 20 bases between the two germline ends. This CDR3 is CATSDSTPAGGDEAFF. Here the CDR3 DNA reads TGTGCCACCAGTGATTCCACTCCCGCCGGGGGCGACGAAGCTTTCTTT.

In this sample, this clonotype turned up a few times. This rearrangement joins TRBV6-4 to TRBJ2-3; perhaps D is TRBD1 or TRBD2 (5 bases each). The CDR3 is 17 residues long. CDR1 is MRHNA and CDR2 is SNTAGT in the germline V gene. The germline V and J ends were trimmed by 2 bases and 6 bases, with 21 bases remaining between them. As DNA, the CDR3 is TGTGCCAGCAGTGACCCCCCTATGGGGGAACCAACTGATACGCAGTATTTT. Protein product: CASSDPPMGEPTDTQYF.

This clonotype came up a few times. The chain is built from TRBV27 and TRBJ2-1, with 7 nucleotides matching TRBD2. The junction had 7 bases not matched to a gene; V was cut back by 3 bases and J by 2 bases. This CDR3 contains 16 residues. Germline V gene data show CDR1 as MNHEY and CDR2 as SMNVEV (reference sequence). The CDR3 DNA follows: TGTGCCAGCAGTTTGGGGACTGCGGGAGCCTACAATGAGCAGTTCTTC. It yields the protein CASSLGTAGAYNEQFF.

This rearrangement joins TRBV30 to TRBJ2-2; no clear D. Germline assignment: CDR1 GTSNPN and CDR2 SVGIG (reference sequence). V was cut by 4 bases and J by 1 base, with 16 bases left in between. This CDR3 is built from 16 residues. The CDR3 DNA sequence: TGTGCCTGGATCACTGCGAGCGTCCGGAACACCGGGGAGCTGTTTTTT. Encoded protein: CAWITASVRNTGELFF.

Only a few counts were recorded for this clonotype. The genes are TRBV25-1 and TRBJ1-6, with D tentatively TRBD1 (5 bases). Germline V gene sequence: CDR1 MGHDK, CDR2 SYGVNS. The CDR3 runs 18 residues. V lost 6 bases, J lost 4 bases, and 22 bases lay in between. The CDR3 reads CASSRFGAAGRYNSPLHF. Here the CDR3 DNA reads TGTGCCAGCAGCCGTTTTGGGGCCGCGGGACGGTATAATTCACCCCTCCACTTT.

This clonotype has a handful of counts. The V gene is TRBV28, the J gene TRBJ2-7, with 12 bases that match TRBD2. The J segment lost 7 bases and the V segment lost 6 bases, leaving 10 bases of the junction unmatched. The V gene's germline CDR1 is MDHEN and CDR2 SYDVKM. CDR3 size: 15 residues. DNA for the CDR3: TGTGCCAGCAGCCCCAGCCGGGGACTAGCGGGTGAGCAGTACTTC. Translated, it gives CASSPSRGLAGEQYF.

The chain recombines TRBV24-1 with TRBJ2-5, with D possibly matching TRBD1 (5 bases). Deletions cut 6 bases from V and 5 bases from J, with 15 bases between. The germline gives CDR1 KGHDR, CDR2 SFDVKD. This CDR3 spans 14 amino acids. CDR3 loop: CATSRQGKGETQYF. The DNA of the CDR3 is TGTGCCACCAGTCGCCAGGGAAAGGGGGAGACCCAGTACTTC.

This clonotype was seen at least ten times. The V gene is TRBV20-1, the J gene TRBJ2-3, with D possibly matching TRBD2 (6 bases). Germline-derived CDR1 and CDR2 are DFQATT and SNEGSKA (reference sequence). V gave up 1 base and J gave up 2 bases, with 13 bases separating them. There are 15 residues in the CDR3. CDR3 sequence reads: CSARGRGTPTDTQYF. CDR3 sequence (DNA): TGCAGTGCTAGAGGCCGCGGGACTCCCACAGATACGCAGTATTTT.

This clonotype was observed at least ten times. The V gene is TRBV4-3, the J gene TRBJ2-7, with D possibly being TRBD1 (6 bases). Trimming removed 0 bases at V and 1 base at J, with 10 bases between. This CDR3 has 15 residues. Germline V gives CDR1 LGHNA, CDR2 YSLEER. CDR3: CASSQDWDKSYEQYF. Here the CDR3 DNA reads TGCGCCAGCAGCCAAGACTGGGACAAATCCTACGAGCAGTACTTC.

This clonotype has a count of ten or more. The CDR3 bases are TGTGCCATCAGTCAGATCTCTGGGGCCAACGTCCTGACTTTC. This sequence encodes CAISQISGANVLTF. This chain connects TRBV10-3 to TRBJ2-6; no definite D call. The germline V and J ends were trimmed by 5 bases and 0 bases, with 5 bases remaining between them. CDR1 and CDR2 from the germline V gene are ENHRY and SYGVKD. The CDR3 length is 14 residues.

On this clonotype: A single base separates this from a much larger clone, so it may be a read error. This CDR3 is CASSLVAGHEQYF. CDR3 DNA: TGTGCCAGCAGCTTAGTCGCAGGACACGAGCAGTACTTC. The V and J genes are TRBV7-9 and TRBJ2-7; D remains unclear. The CDR3 totals 13 residues. The V and J ends lost 1 base and 5 bases respectively, with 9 bases between them. Germline CDR1 SEHNR, CDR2 FQNEAQ (reference sequence).

This clonotype was seen more than once but under ten times. The chain has TRBV4-3 and TRBJ1-2; D remains ambiguous. The germline V gene encodes CDR1 LGHNA and CDR2 YSLEER. Trimming stripped 0 bases from V and 6 bases from J, with 14 bases between. The CDR3 sequence is 15 residues long. CDR3: CASSQDGRALNGYTF. In DNA form, the CDR3 reads TGCGCCAGCAGCCAAGATGGAAGGGCCCTGAATGGCTACACCTTC.

The chain links TRBV28 to TRBJ2-1; 9 nucleotides line up with TRBD2. The CDR3 has 15 residues. The V segment lost 3 bases and the J segment 9 bases; nucleotides outside the gene matches: 9. Germline CDR1 is MDHEN and CDR2 is SYDVKM. The CDR3 protein is CASSLWAGGPIEQFF. The CDR3, as DNA: TGTGCCAGCAGTTTGTGGGCGGGAGGGCCTATTGAGCAGTTCTTC.

The V and J genes are TRBV25-1 and TRBJ1-5; a possible D gene is TRBD1 (5 bases). In germline, CDR1 is MGHDK, CDR2 SYGVNS. The V end lost 5 bases, the J end lost 0 bases, and 11 bases lay between the germline ends. The length of the CDR3 is 15 residues. CDR3 coding DNA: TGTGCCAGCAGTTCGGGGGGGTTTAGCAATCAGCCCCAGCATTTT. As protein: CASSSGGFSNQPQHF.

This clonotype was found many times. The chain has TRBV15 and TRBJ2-1; no reliable D call. Germline V lookup: CDR1 LNHNV, CDR2 YYDKDF (reference sequence). CDR3 length: 15 residues. Trimming removed 0 bases at V and 1 base at J, with 7 bases between. The CDR3 DNA sequence: TGTGCCACCAGCAGAGATCGGGCGTCCTACAATGAGCAGTTCTTC. The encoded protein is CATSRDRASYNEQFF.

The chain joins TRBV24-1 to TRBJ2-1; TRBD2 aligns across 12 bases. The ends lost 0 bases at V and 8 bases at J; junction bases unmatched: 7. The CDR3 loop spans 17 amino acids. The germline gives CDR1 KGHDR, CDR2 SFDVKD. CDR3 loop: CATSDLLTSGSRDEQFF. The CDR3 nucleotides are TGTGCCACCAGTGATTTGCTGACTAGCGGGAGTCGGGATGAGCAGTTCTTC.